These T cell receptor beta chains were read from a single sample in a study of identical twins. TCRdb re-analysed the 5' RACE reads in MiXCR, keeping a single row per CDR3 protein. Among roughly 750,000 distinct CDR3 sequences listed, less than 25% were seen once. These data also formed part of another study, on T cells expressing NK-cell markers.

Sequencing was carried out using PBMCs. These receptors were collected from a woman aged 18-29 years in good health. Each CDR3 is given with its conserved first and last residue. The order of the fields is J gene, D gene, clone size, V gene, CDR3 DNA, CDR3 protein. D genes are given only for firm matches. Size tells how often a clone was seen (once, few, many) or the class of an expanded clone, and some rows leave it out.

J gene: TRBJ2-7
D gene: TRBD1
clone size: NA
V gene: TRBV20-1
CDR3 DNA: TGCAGTGCTCTTGACAGGGTGGTGAACGAGCAGTACTTC
CDR3 protein: CSALDRVVNEQYF

J gene: TRBJ2-5
D gene: NA
clone size: NA
V gene: TRBV20-1
CDR3 DNA: TGCAGTGCTGGTACCTTAGGCCCCCAAGAGACCCAGTACTTC
CDR3 protein: CSAGTLGPQETQYF

J gene: TRBJ1-2
D gene: NA
clone size: many
V gene: TRBV12-3/TRBV12-4
CDR3 DNA: TGTGCCAGCATCGCGACAGGCGGCTATGGCTACACCTTC
CDR3 protein: CASIATGGYGYTF

J gene: TRBJ1-5
D gene: NA
clone size: NA
V gene: TRBV6-2/TRBV6-3
CDR3 DNA: TGTGCCAGCAGCCCCAGCCGGCAGCCCCAGCATTTT
CDR3 protein: CASSPSRQPQHF

J gene: TRBJ2-7
D gene: TRBD2
clone size: many
V gene: TRBV4-3
CDR3 DNA: TGCGCCAGCAGCCAAGATCGGGCTAGCGGCTCCTACGAGCAGTACTTC
CDR3 protein: CASSQDRASGSYEQYF

J gene: TRBJ2-1
D gene: NA
clone size: few
V gene: TRBV3-1
CDR3 DNA: TGTGCCAGCAGCCAAGCCGGGATCAGCAATGAGCAGTTCTTC
CDR3 protein: CASSQAGISNEQFF

J gene: TRBJ2-1
D gene: TRBD2
clone size: NA
V gene: TRBV12-5
CDR3 DNA: TGTGCTAGTGGTTACCGGGGGGGTTCCTACAATGAGCAGTTCTTC
CDR3 protein: CASGYRGGSYNEQFF

J gene: TRBJ1-1
D gene: NA
clone size: few
V gene: TRBV15
CDR3 DNA: TGTGCCACCAGCAAAATCGAGGTGAACACTGAAGCTTTCTTT
CDR3 protein: CATSKIEVNTEAFF

J gene: TRBJ2-1
D gene: TRBD2
clone size: NA
V gene: TRBV3-1
CDR3 DNA: TGTGCCAGCAGCCAACCTTCCCCTCTAGCGGGGGCTTTAAGTTACAATGAGCAGTTCTTC
CDR3 protein: CASSQPSPLAGALSYNEQFF

J gene: TRBJ2-4
D gene: NA
clone size: NA
V gene: TRBV10-3
CDR3 DNA: TGTGCCATCAGTGAGGGGGAATCTAAAAACATTCAGTACTTC
CDR3 protein: CAISEGESKNIQYF

J gene: TRBJ1-1
D gene: NA
clone size: NA
V gene: TRBV20-1
CDR3 DNA: TGCAGTGCTAGCCGACAGGTGGTAGGCACTGAAGCTTTCTTT
CDR3 protein: CSASRQVVGTEAFF

J gene: TRBJ1-1
D gene: NA
clone size: few
V gene: TRBV7-2
CDR3 DNA: TGTGCCAGCAGCTTTGGGGTTTCGAACACTGAAGCTTTCTTT
CDR3 protein: CASSFGVSNTEAFF

J gene: TRBJ2-5
D gene: NA
clone size: many
V gene: TRBV12-3/TRBV12-4
CDR3 DNA: TGTGCCAGCAGTCGGACCCCGGGACGACAAGAGACCCAGTACTTC
CDR3 protein: CASSRTPGRQETQYF

J gene: TRBJ2-7
D gene: NA
clone size: NA
V gene: TRBV2
CDR3 DNA: TGTGCCAGCGTGTGGGGTCCTGGCTCCTACGAGCAGTACTTC
CDR3 protein: CASVWGPGSYEQYF

J gene: TRBJ1-1
D gene: NA
clone size: few
V gene: TRBV12-3/TRBV12-4
CDR3 DNA: TGTGCCAGCAGTCCCTTTGTAGGGGCTGAAGCTTTCTTT
CDR3 protein: CASSPFVGAEAFF

J gene: TRBJ2-1
D gene: NA
clone size: few
V gene: TRBV5-1
CDR3 DNA: TGCGCCAGCAGAGTGGGGCTAGCATTCAATGAGCAGTTCTTC
CDR3 protein: CASRVGLAFNEQFF

J gene: TRBJ2-7
D gene: NA
clone size: few
V gene: TRBV5-5
CDR3 DNA: TGTGCCAGCAGCTCCGGGGTACAAGCAGGAGCCTACGAGCAGTACTTC
CDR3 protein: CASSSGVQAGAYEQYF

J gene: TRBJ2-5
D gene: NA
clone size: once
V gene: TRBV11-2
CDR3 DNA: TGTGCCAGCAGCTTAGTACCGAGGCAACGGGAGACCCAGTACTTC
CDR3 protein: CASSLVPRQRETQYF

J gene: TRBJ2-7
D gene: TRBD1
clone size: NA
V gene: TRBV6-1
CDR3 DNA: TGTGCCAGCAGCAAGGGACAGGGCCAAACCTACGAGCAGTACTTC
CDR3 protein: CASSKGQGQTYEQYF

J gene: TRBJ1-2
D gene: NA
clone size: few
V gene: TRBV29-1
CDR3 DNA: TGCAGCGTTGATCCCGGGAATGGCTACACCTTC
CDR3 protein: CSVDPGNGYTF

J gene: TRBJ2-5
D gene: NA
clone size: many
V gene: TRBV29-1
CDR3 DNA: TGCAGCTTTTTAGGGGAGTTCGGAGAGACCCAGTACTTC
CDR3 protein: CSFLGEFGETQYF

J gene: TRBJ2-1
D gene: NA
clone size: few
V gene: TRBV5-5
CDR3 DNA: TGTGCCAGCAGCTTTGGGGGGAGGTTCAATGAGCAGTTCTTC
CDR3 protein: CASSFGGRFNEQFF

J gene: TRBJ2-1
D gene: TRBD2
clone size: few
V gene: TRBV20-1
CDR3 DNA: TGCAGTGCTAAACGGACTAGCGGTAAGCACAATGAGCAGTTCTTC
CDR3 protein: CSAKRTSGKHNEQFF

J gene: TRBJ2-7
D gene: NA
clone size: many
V gene: TRBV7-8
CDR3 DNA: TGTGCCAGCAGCAGAATGACAGTCGAGTCCTACGAGCAGTACTTC
CDR3 protein: CASSRMTVESYEQYF

J gene: TRBJ2-7
D gene: NA
clone size: few
V gene: TRBV12-3/TRBV12-4
CDR3 DNA: TGTGCCAGCAGCCCCTCATTTGCCTACGAGCAGTACTTC
CDR3 protein: CASSPSFAYEQYF

J gene: TRBJ2-1
D gene: TRBD1
clone size: NA
V gene: TRBV10-3
CDR3 DNA: TGTGCCATCAGTGAGTCTGGGGACAGCTACAATGAGCAGTTCTTC
CDR3 protein: CAISESGDSYNEQFF

J gene: TRBJ2-3
D gene: TRBD2
clone size: few
V gene: TRBV27
CDR3 DNA: TGTGCCAGCAGTCAAGCGGGGGGCGTCAGTCATACGCAGTATTTT
CDR3 protein: CASSQAGGVSHTQYF

J gene: TRBJ2-7
D gene: NA
clone size: NA
V gene: TRBV6-5
CDR3 DNA: TGTGCCAGCAGTTACGGGAGGGACAGATTCTACGAGCAGTACTTC
CDR3 protein: CASSYGRDRFYEQYF

J gene: TRBJ2-3
D gene: NA
clone size: many
V gene: TRBV5-6
CDR3 DNA: TGTGCCAGCAGCTTGTTCGTTTTGGGCACAGATACGCAGTATTTT
CDR3 protein: CASSLFVLGTDTQYF

J gene: TRBJ2-1
D gene: TRBD1
clone size: NA
V gene: TRBV6-5
CDR3 DNA: TGTGCCAGCAGTTGGGACAGGTACCTCGGCAATGAGCAGTTCTTC
CDR3 protein: CASSWDRYLGNEQFF

J gene: TRBJ2-7
D gene: NA
clone size: few
V gene: TRBV5-6
CDR3 DNA: TGTGCCAGCAGGTCGCCCCGGAACGAGCAGTACTTC
CDR3 protein: CASRSPRNEQYF

J gene: TRBJ2-1
D gene: NA
clone size: many
V gene: TRBV5-1
CDR3 DNA: TGCGCCAGCAGCTTGATCTTGGGCGGCCTCGATGAGCAGTTCTTC
CDR3 protein: CASSLILGGLDEQFF

J gene: TRBJ2-3
D gene: TRBD1
clone size: NA
V gene: TRBV6-1
CDR3 DNA: TGTGCCAGCAGGCCGACAGGGGGCACAGATACGCAGTATTTT
CDR3 protein: CASRPTGGTDTQYF

J gene: TRBJ2-1
D gene: NA
clone size: NA
V gene: TRBV7-8
CDR3 DNA: TGTGCCAGCAGCTTATCTATGGGAAATGAGCAGTTCTTC
CDR3 protein: CASSLSMGNEQFF